The clone carrying this T cell receptor beta chain appeared once. Its antigen is as yet unknown. Produced via immunoSEQ multiplex PCR; TCRdb's table is partial and in-frame only. The sample yields tens of thousands of clones, approximately 80% seen once. This sample was included in a study of PD-L1 blockade in urothelial cancer. Background on the study: The patients' atezolizumab therapy, 1,200 mg intravenously every 3 weeks, started around 2014. Patients with male sex and bladder-origin urothelial cancer accounted for about 85% of the 29 enrolled.

Points from the study as a whole: Expansion of tumor-associated blood clones at 3 weeks was greater in durable-benefit patients.

Losses at the gene ends were 2 bases for V and 5 bases for J; bases not matched to a gene: 8. CDR1 is SGHRS and CDR2 is YFSETQ in the germline V gene. The length of the CDR3 is 15 residues. Specimen: PBMCs, collected around atezolizumab (anti-PD-L1) treatment. This receptor was obtained from a man aged 65 to 85 with urothelial cancer. The chain employs TRBV5-1 and TRBJ2-5; 8 bases are a match to TRBD1. The CDR3, as DNA: TGCGCCAGCAGCTTAGACGGTACAGGGGGGGAGACCCAGTACTTC. Translation gives CASSLDGTGGETQYF.